This T cell receptor (beta chain) is drawn from a study of synovial regulatory T cells in juvenile arthritis. Study findings and constraints: Largely private between patients, iaTreg TCR repertoires showed partial overlap with synovial Teff and blood CPL repertoires.

Notes on this clone: Its specificity is not known.

This table comes from immunoSEQ multiplex PCR, and its TCRdb copy is limited to in-frame clones, with some not included. The listing records over 7,500 clones. Germline V gene sequence: CDR1 SNHLY, CDR2 FYNNEI. This CDR3 region has 15 residues. The DNA is unrecorded. V is TRBV2 and J is TRBJ1-1; TCRdb names TRBD1, which stays unverified in the absence of DNA. The receptor was isolated from a donor aged 2-29 years with juvenile idiopathic arthritis. What was sequenced was Treg cells from blood. Subset reported: remaining (HLA-DR-negative) circulating blood Treg cells. The CDR3 here is CASHRPDILNTEAFF.